This T cell receptor beta chain is from a study of radiation and T cells in renal cell carcinoma (dated by TCRdb to the early 2020s). For the study in its entirety: Samples came from a clinical trial, in which primary renal cell carcinomas received 15 Gy stereotactic body radiation therapy followed by nephrectomy 4 weeks later. Across all 53 samples, around 4,000,000 unique CDR3 nucleotide sequences encoding over 2.5 million unique CDR3 amino acid sequences were identified. In total, some 50 samples underwent TCR beta sequencing: approximately 26 tumors plus 27 peripheral blood samples.

Overall results and qualifications from the work: Changes in the blood repertoire were not tracked past 4 weeks after treatment. Because pretreatment tumor biopsies were not available, the study could not determine whether clonotypes were already present within the tumor at baseline. Because the trial had a single-armed design, the trial could not examine how radiation dose or scheduling affected the TCR repertoire. In blood, the top tumor clonotypes increased from baseline to 2 weeks after radiation and then shrank by 4 weeks, which suggests a temporary expansion of tumor-resident clones.

The CDR3 sequence holds 15 residues, the cysteine and phenylalanine included. Only the CDR3 portion is preserved as DNA: 45 bases, with reading frame beginning at the first base. Trimming removed 0 bases from V and 3 bases from J, leaving 11 bases between the germline ends. The germline V gene provides CDR1 MGHRA and CDR2 YSYEKL. The time point label of this sample denotes: blood 2 weeks post-SBRT. Explained via the paper, the treatment or condition label denotes: 15 Gy SBRT to primary tumor, nephrectomy 4 weeks later. To follow tumor-enriched clonotypes, serial peripheral blood was collected from radiation-treated patients at baseline and at 2 weeks and 4 weeks after SBRT. Every patient's renal cell carcinoma showed clear cell pathology. Genomic DNA for TCR sequencing was prepared using the QIAamp DNA Blood Mini Kit (Qiagen). The analyses included just those samples that passed every quality control check.

TCR beta libraries were generated from genomic DNA with the immunoSEQ kit, following the manufacturer's recommendations. To prepare libraries, a first multiplex PCR with proprietary primers was run, followed by a second PCR that added unique barcodes, and a bead cleanup was done after each round. A positive control reaction and a negative control reaction, both provided in the kit, were run with every batch of samples. The final libraries were assessed on an Agilent 4200 TapeStation D1000 ScreenTape, pooled by volume, and quantified by qPCR. Sequencing ran on an Illumina NextSeq500 with a MidOutput 150-cycle cartridge, using 156 Read1 and 15 Index1 cycles with kit custom primers. The pooled library was loaded at 0.8 to 1 pM, with an approximately 21% PhiX control spiked in. The authors' analysis ran thus. The vendor-processed data were analyzed in R, and a clonotype was defined as all T cells that share the same CDR3 nucleotide sequence. For clone abundance analyses, frequencies were normalized to the 10,000 most abundant clones in each sample. Public T cell clones, averaging fewer than five per sample, were removed before analysis. An abundance difference of at least 32-fold between compartments was the criterion for calling clonotypes tumor-enriched or baseline blood-enriched. A beta-binomial differential abundance model was used to identify clonotypes that expanded or contracted between blood time points. The Baroni-Urbani and Buser coefficient was used to measure tumor-blood repertoire similarity, and groups were compared with two-tailed Wilcoxon tests in R. TCRdb re-hosts the immuneACCESS table, in-frame sequences only. Its copies lack some clones; in the studies checked, an unresolved V gene accounts for under half of them, and the cause for the rest is not known. V, J and clone size are those of that table, while D and trimming were read from the DNA. The sample table holds some 130,000 clones, of which roughly four fifths were seen once. Around 2% of the sample lies in the top ten.

Concerning this clone itself: What antigen it recognizes has not been identified. The record has no base qualities; no much larger clone is one base away.

The receptor was derived from a woman aged 55 to 70 with renal cell carcinoma. Sequenced here: blood, sampled from a patient whose treatment included radiotherapy and nephrectomy. The V and J segments used are TRBV4-1 and TRBJ1-1, with the D segment identity uncertain. Here is the DNA: TGCGCCAGCAGCCAAGACCGGAGAGGAGACACTGAAGCTTTCTTT. Its product reads: CASSQDRRGDTEAFF.